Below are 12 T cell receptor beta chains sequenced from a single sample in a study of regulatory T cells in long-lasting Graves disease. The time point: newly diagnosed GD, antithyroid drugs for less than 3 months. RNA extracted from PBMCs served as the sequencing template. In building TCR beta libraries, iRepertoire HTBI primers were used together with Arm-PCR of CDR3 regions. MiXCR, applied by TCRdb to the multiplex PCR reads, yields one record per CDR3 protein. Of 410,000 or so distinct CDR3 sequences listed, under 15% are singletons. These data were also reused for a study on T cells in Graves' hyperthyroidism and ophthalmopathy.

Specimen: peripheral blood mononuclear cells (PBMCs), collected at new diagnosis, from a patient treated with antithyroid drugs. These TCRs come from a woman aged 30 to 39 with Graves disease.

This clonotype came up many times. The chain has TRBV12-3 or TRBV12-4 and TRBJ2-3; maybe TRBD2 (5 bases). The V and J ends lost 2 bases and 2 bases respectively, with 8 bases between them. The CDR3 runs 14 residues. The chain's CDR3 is CASSLTGYTDTQYF. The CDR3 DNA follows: TGTGCCAGCAGTTTAACGGGATACACAGATACGCAGTATTTT.

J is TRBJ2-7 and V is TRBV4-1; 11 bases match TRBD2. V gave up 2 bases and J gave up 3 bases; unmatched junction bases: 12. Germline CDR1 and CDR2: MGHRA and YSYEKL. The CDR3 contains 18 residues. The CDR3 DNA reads TGCGCCAGCAGCCAAAGCGATTTAGCGGGAGGGCACGACTACGAGCAGTACTTC. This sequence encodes CASSQSDLAGGHDYEQYF.

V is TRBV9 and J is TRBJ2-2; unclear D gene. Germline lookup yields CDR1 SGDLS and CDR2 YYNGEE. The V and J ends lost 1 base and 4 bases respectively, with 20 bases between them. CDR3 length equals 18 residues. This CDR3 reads CASSVPGDRTSVTGELFF. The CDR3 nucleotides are TGTGCCAGCAGCGTACCCGGAGATAGGACCTCGGTCACCGGGGAGCTGTTTTTT.

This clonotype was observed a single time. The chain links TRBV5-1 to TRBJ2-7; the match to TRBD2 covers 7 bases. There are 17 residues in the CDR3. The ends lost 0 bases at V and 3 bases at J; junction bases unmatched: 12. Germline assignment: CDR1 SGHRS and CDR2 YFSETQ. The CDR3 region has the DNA TGCGCCAGCAGCTTGGGGGGGTACGGGAGGCAGGGCTACGAGCAGTACTTC. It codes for CASSLGGYGRQGYEQYF.

CDR3 in DNA: TGCAGTGCTCTTCAACTAGGGAGGACTAGCACAGATACGCAGTATTTT. This translates into CSALQLGRTSTDTQYF. The gene calls are TRBV20-1 and TRBJ2-3; possibly TRBD2 for D (6 bases). CDR1 is DFQATT, CDR2 SNEGSKA, per germline (reference sequence). V lost 5 bases to trimming and J lost 0 bases, with 18 bases between them. The CDR3 runs to 16 residues.

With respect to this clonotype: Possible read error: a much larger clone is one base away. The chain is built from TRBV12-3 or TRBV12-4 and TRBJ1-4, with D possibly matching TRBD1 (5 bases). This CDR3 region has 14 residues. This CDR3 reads CAGSLFRVGGELFF. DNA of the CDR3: TGTGCCGGCAGTTTATTCAGGGTTGGTGGCGAACTGTTTTTT.

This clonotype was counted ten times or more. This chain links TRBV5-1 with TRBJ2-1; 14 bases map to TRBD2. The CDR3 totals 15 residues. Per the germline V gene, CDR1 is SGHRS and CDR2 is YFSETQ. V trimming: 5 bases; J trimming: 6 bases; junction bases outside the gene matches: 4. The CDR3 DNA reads TGCGCCAGCAGTTTTGGACTAGCGGGGGGCAATGAGCAGTTCTTC. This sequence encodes CASSFGLAGGNEQFF.

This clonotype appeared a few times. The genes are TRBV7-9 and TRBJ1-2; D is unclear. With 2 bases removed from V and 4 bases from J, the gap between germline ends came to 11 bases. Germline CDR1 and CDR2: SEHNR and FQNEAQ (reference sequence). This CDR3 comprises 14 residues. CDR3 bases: TGTGCCAGCAGCTTATCTGTGGAGGGCTATGGCTACACCTTC. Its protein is CASSLSVEGYGYTF.

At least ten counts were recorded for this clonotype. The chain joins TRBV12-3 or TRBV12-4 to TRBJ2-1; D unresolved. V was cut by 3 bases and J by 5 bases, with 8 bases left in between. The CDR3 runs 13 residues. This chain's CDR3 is CASSFSADNEQFF. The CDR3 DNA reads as TGTGCCAGCAGTTTCTCCGCAGACAATGAGCAGTTCTTC.

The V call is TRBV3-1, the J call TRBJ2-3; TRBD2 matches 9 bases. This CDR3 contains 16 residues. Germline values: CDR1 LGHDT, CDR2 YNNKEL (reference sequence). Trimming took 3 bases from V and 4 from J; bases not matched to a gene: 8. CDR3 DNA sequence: TGTGCCAGCAGCCAGAGCGGGAGGTCGCCAGCAGATACGCAGTATTTT. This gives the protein CASSQSGRSPADTQYF.

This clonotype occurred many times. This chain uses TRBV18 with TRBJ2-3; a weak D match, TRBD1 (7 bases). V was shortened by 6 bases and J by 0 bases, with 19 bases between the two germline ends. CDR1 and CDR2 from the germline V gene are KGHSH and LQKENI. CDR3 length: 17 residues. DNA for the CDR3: TGTGCCAGCTCGCGGATGACAGGGAGGTTAAGCACAGATACGCAGTATTTT. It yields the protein CASSRMTGRLSTDTQYF.

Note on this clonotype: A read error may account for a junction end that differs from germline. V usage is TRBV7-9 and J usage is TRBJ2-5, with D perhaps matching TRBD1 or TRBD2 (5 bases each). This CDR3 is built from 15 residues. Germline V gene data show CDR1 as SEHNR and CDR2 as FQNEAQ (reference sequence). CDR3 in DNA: TGTGCCGGCAGCTCTCGAGGGACGGACCAAGAGACCCAGTACTTC. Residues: CAGSSRGTDQETQYF.